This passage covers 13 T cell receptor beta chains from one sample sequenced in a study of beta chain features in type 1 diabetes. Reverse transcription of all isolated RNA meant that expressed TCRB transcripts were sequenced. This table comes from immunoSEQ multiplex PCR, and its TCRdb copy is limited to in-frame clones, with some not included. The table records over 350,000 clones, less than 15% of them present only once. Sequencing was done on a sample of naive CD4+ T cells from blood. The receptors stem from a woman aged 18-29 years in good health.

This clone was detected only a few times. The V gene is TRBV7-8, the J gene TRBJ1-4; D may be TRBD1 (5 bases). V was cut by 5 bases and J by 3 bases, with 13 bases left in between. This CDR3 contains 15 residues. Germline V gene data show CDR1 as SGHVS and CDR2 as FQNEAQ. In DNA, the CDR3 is TGTGCCAGCAGCCCCCTCAGGGAATCTAATGAAAAACTGTTTTTT. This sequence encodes CASSPLRESNEKLFF.

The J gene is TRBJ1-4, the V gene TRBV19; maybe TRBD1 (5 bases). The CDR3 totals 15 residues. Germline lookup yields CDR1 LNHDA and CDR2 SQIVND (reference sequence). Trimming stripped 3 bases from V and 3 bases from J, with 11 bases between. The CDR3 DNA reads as TGTGCCAGTAGTATGGGACTGCCTTCTAATGAAAAACTGTTTTTT. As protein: CASSMGLPSNEKLFF.

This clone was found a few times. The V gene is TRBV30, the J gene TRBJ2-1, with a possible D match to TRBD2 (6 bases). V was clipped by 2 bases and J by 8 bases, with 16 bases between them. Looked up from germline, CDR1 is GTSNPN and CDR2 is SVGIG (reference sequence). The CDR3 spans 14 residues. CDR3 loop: CAWSSSWWGDEQFF. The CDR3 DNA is TGTGCCTGGAGTAGTAGCTGGTGGGGGGATGAGCAGTTCTTC.

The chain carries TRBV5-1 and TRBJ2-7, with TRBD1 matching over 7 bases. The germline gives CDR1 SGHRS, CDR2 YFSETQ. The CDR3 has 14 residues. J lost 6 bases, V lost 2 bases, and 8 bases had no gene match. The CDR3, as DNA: TGCGCCAGCAGCTTTTCTGACAGGGCCCCCGAGCAGTACTTC. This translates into CASSFSDRAPEQYF.

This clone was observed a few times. The CDR3 DNA sequence: TGCAGCTCAGAGGACTGGAAGAACACTGAAGCTTTCTTT. Amino acid sequence: CSSEDWKNTEAFF. The chain is built from TRBV29-1 and TRBJ1-1; D remains ambiguous. Trimming shortened V by 8 bases and J by 1 base, and 14 bases separated the two germline ends. The CDR3 runs to 13 residues. Germline lookup yields CDR1 SQVTM and CDR2 ANQGSEA.

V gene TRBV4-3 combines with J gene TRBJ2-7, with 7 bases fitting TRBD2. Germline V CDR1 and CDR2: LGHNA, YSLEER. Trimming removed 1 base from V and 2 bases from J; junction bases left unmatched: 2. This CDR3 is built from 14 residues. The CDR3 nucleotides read TGCGCCAGCAGCCAAGTGGGAGGGACCTACGAGCAGTACTTC. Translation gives CASSQVGGTYEQYF.

The CDR3 is CSARVVDEAFF. CDR3 in DNA: TGCAGTGCTAGGGTAGTCGATGAAGCTTTCTTT. V usage is TRBV20-1 and J usage is TRBJ1-1; D call uncertain. V dropped 3 bases and J dropped 7 bases, with 9 bases sitting between them. The germline gives CDR1 DFQATT, CDR2 SNEGSKA (reference sequence). The CDR3 is made up of 11 amino acids.

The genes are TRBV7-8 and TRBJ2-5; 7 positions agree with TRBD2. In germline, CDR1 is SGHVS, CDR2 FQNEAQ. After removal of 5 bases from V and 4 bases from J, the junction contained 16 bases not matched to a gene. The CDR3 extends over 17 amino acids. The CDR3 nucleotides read TGTGCCAGCAGCAAGATTCGACAGTCCCCGGGGGGAGAGACCCAGTACTTC. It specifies CASSKIRQSPGGETQYF.

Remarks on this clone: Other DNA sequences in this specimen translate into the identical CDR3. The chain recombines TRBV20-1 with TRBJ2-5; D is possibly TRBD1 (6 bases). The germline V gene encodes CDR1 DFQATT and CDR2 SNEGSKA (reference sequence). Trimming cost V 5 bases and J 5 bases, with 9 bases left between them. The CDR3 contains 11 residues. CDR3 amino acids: CSAARGETQYF. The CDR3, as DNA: TGCAGTGCTGCCAGGGGTGAGACCCAGTACTTC.

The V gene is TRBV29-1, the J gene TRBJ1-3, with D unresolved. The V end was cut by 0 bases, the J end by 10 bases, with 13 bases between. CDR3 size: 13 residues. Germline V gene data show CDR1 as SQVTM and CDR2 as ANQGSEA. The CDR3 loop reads CSVEDSGIRTIYF. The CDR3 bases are TGCAGCGTTGAAGATTCGGGGATCCGTACCATATATTTT. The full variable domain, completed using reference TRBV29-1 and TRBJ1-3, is SAVISQKPSRDICQRGTSLTIQCQVDSQVTMMFWYRQQPGQSLTLIATANQGSEATYESGFVIDKFPISRPNLTFSTLTVSNMSPEDSSIYLCSVEDSGIRTIYFGEGSWLTVV.

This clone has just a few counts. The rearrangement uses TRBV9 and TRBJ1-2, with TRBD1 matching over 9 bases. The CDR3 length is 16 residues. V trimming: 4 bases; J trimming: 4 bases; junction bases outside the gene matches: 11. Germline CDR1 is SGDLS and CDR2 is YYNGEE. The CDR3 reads CASSTKQGAGSYGYTF. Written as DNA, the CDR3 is TGTGCCAGCAGCACCAAACAGGGGGCTGGAAGCTATGGCTACACCTTC.

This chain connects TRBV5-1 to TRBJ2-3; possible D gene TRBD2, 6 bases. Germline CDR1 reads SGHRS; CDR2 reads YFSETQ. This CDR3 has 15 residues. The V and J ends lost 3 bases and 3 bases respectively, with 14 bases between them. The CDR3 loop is CASSSSAGPTDTQYF. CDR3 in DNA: TGCGCCAGCAGCTCCTCAGCGGGCCCAACAGATACGCAGTATTTT.

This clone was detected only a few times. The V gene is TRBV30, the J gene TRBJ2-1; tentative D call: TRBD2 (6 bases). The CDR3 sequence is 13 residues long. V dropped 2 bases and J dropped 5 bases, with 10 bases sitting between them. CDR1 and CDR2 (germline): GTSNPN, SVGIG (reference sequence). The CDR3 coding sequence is TGTGCCTGGAGTCCGGGAGCCCACAATGAGCAGTTCTTC. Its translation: CAWSPGAHNEQFF.